The entry below describes one T cell receptor beta chain. The data are from a study of blood T cell repertoires in COVID-19. The CDR3 length is 14 residues. V lost 4 bases, J lost 1 base, and 8 bases lay in between. CDR1 and CDR2 from the germline V gene are LGHDT and YNNKEL (reference sequence). Assay used: immunoSEQ multiplex PCR; TCRdb lists only in-frame clones, some missing. The repertoire holds around 250,000 clones, with 90% to 95% as singletons. This sequence originates from a human donor in a cohort exposed to, infected with or recovered from COVID-19 (not recorded which). The donor label of this sample is uncertain. The sequenced sample consisted of PBMCs or T cells enriched from blood (not recorded which). The chain recombines TRBV3-1 (or the pseudogene TRBV3-2) with TRBJ2-4; possible D gene TRBD1, 5 bases. CDR3 sequence reads: CASSPRVAKNIQYF. CDR3 in DNA: TGTGCCAGCAGCCCCAGGGTGGCCAAAAACATTCAGTACTTC.